This T cell receptor (beta chain) was identified in a study of shared clonotypes between healthy human individuals. The CDR3 runs 15 residues. V was pared by 4 bases and J by 7 bases, with 19 bases between. In germline, CDR1 is MNHNS, CDR2 SASEGT. The data were produced by immunoSEQ multiplex PCR, yet TCRdb's version contains in-frame clones alone and is incomplete. The sample contains 2 million to 2.5 million clones, 90% to 95% of which appear only once. This chain connects TRBV6-1 to TRBJ1-2; a weak D match, TRBD1 (6 bases). The origin of this receptor is a man between 18 and 35 years old in good health. Sequencing input: naive CD4+ T cells sorted from blood. The sample's subset: CD45RA+ positively selected. The CDR3 coding sequence is TGTGCCAGCAGTGTCCAACGGGGGGGCTGGGTTGGCTACACCTTC. Protein sequence: CASSVQRGGWVGYTF.